Following are 20 T cell receptor beta chains from one sample sequenced in a study of blood T cell repertoires in COVID-19. Clones were read by immunoSEQ multiplex PCR, and TCRdb kept only the in-frame ones, dropping some. The profile shows under 200,000 clones, 85% to 90% of them singletons. The sequencing sample was made of peripheral blood. All receptors come from a woman in her 70s with acute or convalescent COVID-19.

The chain recombines TRBV6-6 with TRBJ1-1; tentative D call: TRBD1 (6 bases). Germline-derived CDR1 and CDR2 are MNHNY and SVGAGI (reference sequence). Trimming pared 5 bases from V and 3 bases from J, leaving 13 bases between. The length of the CDR3 is 14 residues. CDR3 sequence: CASSLRGGDTEAFF. CDR3 bases: TGTGCCAGCAGTCTCCGAGGGGGAGACACTGAAGCTTTCTTT.

The rearrangement links TRBV18 to TRBJ1-2; 9 positions match TRBD1. The junction had 15 bases not matched to a gene; V was cut back by 3 bases and J by 1 base. Germline lookup yields CDR1 KGHSH and CDR2 LQKENI. The CDR3 is made up of 19 amino acids. CDR3 loop: CASSPLRTGTGKINYGYTF. The CDR3 region has the DNA TGTGCCAGCTCACCCCTGAGGACCGGGACAGGGAAAATTAACTATGGCTACACCTTC.

The chain employs TRBV18 and TRBJ2-1; 9 positions match TRBD2. J was trimmed by 5 bases and V by 5 bases; bases with no gene match: 7. From germline, CDR1 is KGHSH and CDR2 LQKENI. The CDR3 has 15 residues. Here the CDR3 DNA reads TGTGCCAGCTCAAGGACTAGCGAGGGGGACAATGAGCAGTTCTTC. It specifies CASSRTSEGDNEQFF. Drawing the rest from reference TRBV18 and TRBJ2-1, the complete variable domain is NAGVMQNPRHLVRRRGQEARLRCSPMKGHSHVYWYRQLPEEGLKFMVYLQKENIIDESGMPKERFSAEFPKEGPSILRIQQVVRGDSAAYFCASSRTSEGDNEQFFGPGTRLTVL.

The J gene is TRBJ1-2, the V gene TRBV7-8; tentative D call: TRBD1 (6 bases). The V end lost 0 bases, the J end lost 6 bases, and 11 bases lay between the germline ends. This CDR3 spans 14 amino acids. From germline, CDR1 is SGHVS and CDR2 FQNEAQ. In DNA, the CDR3 is TGTGCCAGCAGCTTAGCGGGACAAAAACATGGCTACACCTTC. It is translated as CASSLAGQKHGYTF.

V gene TRBV6-4 combines with J gene TRBJ2-3; D perhaps matches TRBD2 (6 bases). V lost 6 bases, J lost 0 bases, and 10 bases lay in between. From germline, CDR1 is MRHNA and CDR2 SNTAGT. The CDR3 loop spans 14 amino acids. Here the CDR3 reads CASSAGTSTDTQYF. The CDR3 coding sequence is TGTGCCAGCAGCGCCGGGACTAGCACAGATACGCAGTATTTT.

The chain employs TRBV4-1 and TRBJ1-3, with D perhaps matching TRBD1 (6 bases). Trimming took off 0 bases at V and 1 base at J, with 25 bases between the two ends. Germline V CDR1 and CDR2: MGHRA, YSYEKL. The CDR3 loop spans 21 amino acids. CDR3 nucleotide sequence: TGCGCCAGCAGCCAAGAGTTTGGACAGAGCTTCTCCTGGGCATCTGGAAACACCATATATTTT. Amino acids: CASSQEFGQSFSWASGNTIYF.

This chain joins TRBV3-1 (or the pseudogene TRBV3-2) and TRBJ2-1; D perhaps matches TRBD2 (6 bases). This CDR3 region has 14 residues. Trimming removed 1 base at V and 4 bases at J, with 8 bases between. Germline V gives CDR1 LGHDT, CDR2 YNNKEL (reference sequence). CDR3 residues: CASSQGGTYNEQFF. DNA for the CDR3: TGTGCCAGCAGCCAAGGGGGGACTTACAATGAGCAGTTCTTC.

V usage is TRBV27 and J usage is TRBJ1-3; TRBD1 aligns across 8 bases. The V segment lost 6 bases and the J segment 5 bases; nucleotides outside the gene matches: 3. The germline V gene encodes CDR1 MNHEY and CDR2 SMNVEV (reference sequence). CDR3 length equals 13 residues. CDR3 protein: CASSTGGRNTIYF. CDR3 coding DNA: TGTGCCAGCAGCACAGGGGGAAGAAACACCATATATTTT.

V is TRBV9 and J is TRBJ1-3, with a weak D call TRBD1 (5 bases). Germline assignment: CDR1 SGDLS and CDR2 YYNGEE. There are 15 residues in the CDR3. The V and J ends lost 0 bases and 0 bases respectively, with 7 bases between them. DNA of the CDR3: TGTGCCAGCAGCGTAGGGGGACTCTCTGGAAACACCATATATTTT. It yields the protein CASSVGGLSGNTIYF.

The CDR3 nucleotides read TGTGCCAGCAGCCGACAGGGAGGATCGAACACTGAAGCTTTCTTT. This encodes CASSRQGGSNTEAFF. V usage is TRBV2 and J usage is TRBJ1-1, with TRBD1 identical over 7 bases. The trim removed 6 bases at V and 1 base at J, leaving 8 bases unmatched. The CDR3 is 15 residues long. Germline loops: CDR1 SNHLY, CDR2 FYNNEI.

The V call is TRBV19, the J call TRBJ2-7, with TRBD1 matching over 8 bases. V dropped 4 bases and J dropped 9; count of bases not matched to a gene: 14. The CDR3 consists of 15 residues. CDR1 is LNHDA and CDR2 is SQIVND in the germline V gene (reference sequence). CDR3 nucleotide sequence: TGTGCCAGTAGTAACCCCGGGACAGGATTTCTCGTGCAGTACTTC. Translating gives CASSNPGTGFLVQYF. The complete variable domain, with remaining parts taken from reference TRBV19 and TRBJ2-7, reads DGGITQSPKYLFRKEGQNVTLSCEQNLNHDAMYWYRQDPGQGLRLIYYSQIVNDFQKGDIAEGYSVSREKKESFPLTVTSAQKNPTAFYLCASSNPGTGFLVQYFGPGTRLTVT.

The chain couples TRBV29-1 to TRBJ2-6; 7 nucleotides match TRBD1. The CDR3 has 17 residues. V gave up 0 bases and J gave up 0 bases; unmatched junction bases: 5. Germline V gene data show CDR1 as SQVTM and CDR2 as ANQGSEA. The CDR3 loop reads CSVEEGPGGSGANVLTF. Here the CDR3 DNA reads TGCAGCGTTGAAGAGGGTCCAGGGGGCTCTGGGGCCAACGTCCTGACTTTC. The whole variable domain, remainder taken from reference TRBV29-1 and TRBJ2-6, is SAVISQKPSRDICQRGTSLTIQCQVDSQVTMMFWYRQQPGQSLTLIATANQGSEATYESGFVIDKFPISRPNLTFSTLTVSNMSPEDSSIYLCSVEEGPGGSGANVLTFGAGSRLTVL.

CDR3 in DNA: TGTGCCAGCAGTTACCCGGGACACCGGGCCCTCCACTTT. This encodes CASSYPGHRALHF. The chain couples TRBV6-2 or TRBV6-3 to TRBJ1-6; D might be TRBD1 (6 bases). The germline gives CDR1 MNHEY, CDR2 SVGEGT. The CDR3 has 13 amino acids. V lost 2 bases and J 14 bases, leaving 13 bases between the germline ends.

V is TRBV19 and J is TRBJ2-7; 8 bases fit TRBD2. V shed 2 bases and J 1 base; nucleotides not matched to a gene: 7. The CDR3 consists of 16 residues. Germline V CDR1 and CDR2: LNHDA, SQIVND (reference sequence). Here the CDR3 reads CASSITGGRWSYEQYF. The CDR3 DNA sequence: TGTGCCAGTAGTATAACGGGAGGGAGGTGGTCCTACGAGCAGTACTTC.

This clone has a handful of counts. The chain has TRBV5-6 and TRBJ1-2; maybe TRBD1 (5 bases). CDR3 length equals 15 residues. Trimming cost V 0 bases and J 6 bases, with 15 bases left between them. Germline CDR1 reads SGHDT; CDR2 reads YYEEEE. For the CDR3, the DNA is TGTGCCAGCAGCTTGGCGCAGGGACTAACAAATGGCTACACCTTC. Protein product: CASSLAQGLTNGYTF.

CDR3 in amino acids: CASSDPGTSKTQYF. The CDR3 DNA follows: TGTGCCAGCAGTGACCCCGGGACTAGTAAGACCCAGTACTTC. The chain carries TRBV6-1 and TRBJ2-5, with 8 bases fitting TRBD2. Germline values: CDR1 MNHNS, CDR2 SASEGT. This CDR3 has 14 amino acids. The trim removed 3 bases at V and 6 bases at J, leaving 6 bases unmatched.

The chain uses TRBV29-1 and TRBJ1-1, with D perhaps TRBD1 (5 bases). This CDR3 has 13 residues. Between the trimmed V and J ends, which lost 4 bases and 5 bases, there was a span of 14 bases. Germline V gene data show CDR1 as SQVTM and CDR2 as ANQGSEA. The CDR3 nucleotides read TGCAGCGTTGCGGGCCCAGGGTTAACTGAAGCTTTCTTT. Protein product: CSVAGPGLTEAFF.

The chain is built from TRBV18 and TRBJ2-1, with 8 positions matching TRBD2. The germline V gene encodes CDR1 KGHSH and CDR2 LQKENI. V lost 3 bases and J lost 2; bases outside the gene matches: 9. This CDR3 region has 17 residues. CDR3 DNA sequence: TGTGCCAGCTCACCTAGGGGTGTTAGCGGGACCTACAATGAGCAGTTCTTC. Translated, it gives CASSPRGVSGTYNEQFF.

The chain uses TRBV5-1 and TRBJ2-6, with no clear D. V lost 0 bases and J lost 0, with 4 bases in between. Germline loops: CDR1 SGHRS, CDR2 YFSETQ. CDR3 size: 15 residues. CDR3 nucleotide sequence: TGCGCCAGCAGCTTGGTATTCTCTGGGGCCAACGTCCTGACTTTC. Encoded protein: CASSLVFSGANVLTF.

This chain connects TRBV28 to TRBJ1-2, with a possible D match to TRBD1 (5 bases). Trimming left V 4 bases short and J 5 bases short, with 8 bases between. This CDR3 contains 12 residues. From germline, CDR1 is MDHEN and CDR2 SYDVKM. CDR3 residues: CASSWGVYGYTF. The CDR3 DNA follows: TGTGCCAGCAGTTGGGGCGTTTATGGCTACACCTTC.